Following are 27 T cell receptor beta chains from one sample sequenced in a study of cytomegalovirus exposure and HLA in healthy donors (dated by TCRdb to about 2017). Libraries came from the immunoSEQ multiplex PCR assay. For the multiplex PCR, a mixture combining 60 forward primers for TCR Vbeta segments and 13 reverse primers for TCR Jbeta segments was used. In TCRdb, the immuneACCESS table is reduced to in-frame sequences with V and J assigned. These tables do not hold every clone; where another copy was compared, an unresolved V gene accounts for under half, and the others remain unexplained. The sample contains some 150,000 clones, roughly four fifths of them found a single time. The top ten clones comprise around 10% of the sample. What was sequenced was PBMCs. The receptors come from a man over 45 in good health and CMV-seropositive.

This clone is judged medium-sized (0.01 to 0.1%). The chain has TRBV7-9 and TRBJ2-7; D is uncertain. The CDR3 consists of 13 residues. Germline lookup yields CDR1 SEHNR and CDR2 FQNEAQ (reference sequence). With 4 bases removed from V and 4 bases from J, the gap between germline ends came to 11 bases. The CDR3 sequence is CASSSRSTYEQYF. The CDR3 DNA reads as TGTGCCAGCAGCTCCCGATCCACTTACGAGCAGTACTTC.

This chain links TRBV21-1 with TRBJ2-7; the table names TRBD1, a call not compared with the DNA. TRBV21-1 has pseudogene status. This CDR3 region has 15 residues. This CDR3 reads CASNFMTGDSYEQYF. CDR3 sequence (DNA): TGTGCCAGCAACTTTATGACAGGGGACTCCTACGAGCAGTACTTC.

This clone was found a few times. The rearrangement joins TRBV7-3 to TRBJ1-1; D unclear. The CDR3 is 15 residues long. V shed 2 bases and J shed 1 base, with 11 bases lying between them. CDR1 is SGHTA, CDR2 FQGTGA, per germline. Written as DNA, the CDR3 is TGTGCCAGCAGCTTAGTGGCAGTTCAGAACACTGAAGCTTTCTTT. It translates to CASSLVAVQNTEAFF. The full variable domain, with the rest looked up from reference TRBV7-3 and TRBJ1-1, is GAGVSQTPSNKVTEKGKYVELRCDPISGHTALYWYRQSLGQGPEFLIYFQGTGAADDSGLPNDRFFAVRPEGSVSTLKIQRTERGDSAVYLCASSLVAVQNTEAFFGQGTRLTVV.

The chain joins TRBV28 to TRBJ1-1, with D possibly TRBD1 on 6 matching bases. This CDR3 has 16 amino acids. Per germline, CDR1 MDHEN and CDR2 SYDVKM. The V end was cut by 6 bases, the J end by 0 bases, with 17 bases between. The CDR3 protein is CASSPTGLAMNTEAFF. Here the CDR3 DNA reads TGTGCCAGCAGCCCGACAGGTTTAGCTATGAACACTGAAGCTTTCTTT.

This chain's CDR3 is CSVVETNTEAFF. CDR3 bases: TGCAGCGTTGTGGAGACGAACACTGAAGCTTTCTTT. The chain recombines TRBV29-1 with TRBJ1-1; no firm D call. The CDR3 has 12 amino acids. Trimming left V 4 bases short and J 1 base short, with 7 bases between. The germline V gene encodes CDR1 SQVTM and CDR2 ANQGSEA.

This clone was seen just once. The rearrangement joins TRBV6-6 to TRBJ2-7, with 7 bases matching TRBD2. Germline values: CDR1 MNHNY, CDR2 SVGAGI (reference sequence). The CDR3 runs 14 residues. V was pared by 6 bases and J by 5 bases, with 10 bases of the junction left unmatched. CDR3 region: CASRPTKRDNEQYF. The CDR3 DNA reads TGTGCCAGCAGGCCGACTAAGCGGGATAACGAGCAGTACTTC.

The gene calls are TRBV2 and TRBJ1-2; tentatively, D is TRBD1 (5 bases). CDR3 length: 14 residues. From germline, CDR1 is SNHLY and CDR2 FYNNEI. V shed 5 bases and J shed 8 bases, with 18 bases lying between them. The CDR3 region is CASSPWGRARGYTF. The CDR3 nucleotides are TGTGCCAGCAGTCCTTGGGGGAGGGCGCGGGGCTACACCTTC.

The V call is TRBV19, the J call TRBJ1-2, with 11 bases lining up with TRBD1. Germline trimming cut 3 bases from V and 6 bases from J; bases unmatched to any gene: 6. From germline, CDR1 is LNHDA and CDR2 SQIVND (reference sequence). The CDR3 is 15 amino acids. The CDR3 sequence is CASSMWTGGADGYTF. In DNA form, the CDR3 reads TGTGCCAGTAGTATGTGGACAGGGGGCGCCGATGGCTACACCTTC.

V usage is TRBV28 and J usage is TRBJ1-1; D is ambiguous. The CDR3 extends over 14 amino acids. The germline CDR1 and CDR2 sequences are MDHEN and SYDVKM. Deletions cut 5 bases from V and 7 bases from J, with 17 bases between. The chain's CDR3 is CASSGLEYHNEAFF. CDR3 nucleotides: TGTGCCAGCAGTGGGCTCGAATACCACAATGAAGCTTTCTTT.

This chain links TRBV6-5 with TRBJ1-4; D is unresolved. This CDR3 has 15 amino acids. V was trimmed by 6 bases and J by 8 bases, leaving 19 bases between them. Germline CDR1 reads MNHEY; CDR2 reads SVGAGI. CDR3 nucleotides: TGTGCCAGCAGCCGCACACACCTTGGAGGCGAAAAACTGTTTTTT. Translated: CASSRTHLGGEKLFF.

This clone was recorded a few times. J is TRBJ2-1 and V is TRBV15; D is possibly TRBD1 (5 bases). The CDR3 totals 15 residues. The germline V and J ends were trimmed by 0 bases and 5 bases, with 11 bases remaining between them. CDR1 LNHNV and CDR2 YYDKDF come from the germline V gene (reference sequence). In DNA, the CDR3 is TGTGCCACCAGCAGAGAAAGGGGCGGACACAATGAGCAGTTCTTC. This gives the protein CATSRERGGHNEQFF. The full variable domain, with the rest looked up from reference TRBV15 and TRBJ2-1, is DAMVIQNPRYQVTQFGKPVTLSCSQTLNHNVMYWYQQKSSQAPKLLFHYYDKDFNNEADTPDNFQSRRPNTSFCFLDIRSPGLGDTAMYLCATSRERGGHNEQFFGPGTRLTVL.

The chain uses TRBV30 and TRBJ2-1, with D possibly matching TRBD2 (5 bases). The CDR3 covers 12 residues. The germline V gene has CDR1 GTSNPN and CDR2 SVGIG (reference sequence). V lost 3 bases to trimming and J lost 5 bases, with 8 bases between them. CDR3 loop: CAWSWTDNEQFF. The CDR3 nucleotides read TGTGCCTGGAGCTGGACTGACAATGAGCAGTTCTTC.

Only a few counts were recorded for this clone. CDR3 sequence reads: CASSGWASGVYTDTQYF. For the CDR3, the DNA is TGTGCCAGTAGTGGGTGGGCCTCAGGGGTATACACAGATACGCAGTATTTT. The chain joins TRBV19 to TRBJ2-3, with D possibly being TRBD1 (6 bases). Germline values: CDR1 LNHDA, CDR2 SQIVND (reference sequence). The CDR3 spans 17 residues. Deletions cut 5 bases from V and 2 bases from J, with 20 bases between.

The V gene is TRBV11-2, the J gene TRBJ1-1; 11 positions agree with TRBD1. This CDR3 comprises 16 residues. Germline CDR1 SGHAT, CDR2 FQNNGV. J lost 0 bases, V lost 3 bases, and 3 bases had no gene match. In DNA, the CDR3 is TGTGCCAGCAGCTTGTGGACAGGGGGCGTGAACACTGAAGCTTTCTTT. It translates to CASSLWTGGVNTEAFF.

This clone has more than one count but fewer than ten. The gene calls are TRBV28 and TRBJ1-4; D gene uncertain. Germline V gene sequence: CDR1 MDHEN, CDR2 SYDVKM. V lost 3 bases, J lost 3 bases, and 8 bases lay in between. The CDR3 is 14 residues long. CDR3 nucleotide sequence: TGTGCCAGCAGTTTGCGGGGTTCTAATGAAAAACTGTTTTTT. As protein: CASSLRGSNEKLFF.

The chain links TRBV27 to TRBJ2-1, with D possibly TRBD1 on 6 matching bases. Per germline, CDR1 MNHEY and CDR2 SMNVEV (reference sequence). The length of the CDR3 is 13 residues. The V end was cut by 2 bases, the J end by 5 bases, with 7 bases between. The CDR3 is CASSLRGNNEQFF. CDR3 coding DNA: TGTGCCAGCAGTTTAAGGGGGAACAATGAGCAGTTCTTC.

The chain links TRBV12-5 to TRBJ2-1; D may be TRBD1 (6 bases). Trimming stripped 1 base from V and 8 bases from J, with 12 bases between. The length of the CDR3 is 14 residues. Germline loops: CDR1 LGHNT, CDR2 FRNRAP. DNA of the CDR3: TGTGCTAGTGGTTTGGGTACAGGGTGGGATGAGCAGTTCTTC. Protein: CASGLGTGWDEQFF. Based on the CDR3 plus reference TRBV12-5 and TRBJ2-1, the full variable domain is DARVTQTPRHKVTEMGQEVTMRCQPILGHNTVFWYRQTMMQGLELLAYFRNRAPLDDSGMPKDRFSAEMPDATLATLKIQPSEPRDSAVYFCASGLGTGWDEQFFGPGTRLTVL.

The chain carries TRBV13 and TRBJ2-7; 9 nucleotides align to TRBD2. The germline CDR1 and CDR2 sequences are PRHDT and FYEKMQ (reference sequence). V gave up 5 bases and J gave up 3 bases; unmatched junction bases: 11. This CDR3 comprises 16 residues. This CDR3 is CASSPQEREAGYEQYF. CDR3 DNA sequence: TGTGCCAGCAGCCCCCAGGAGCGGGAGGCAGGCTACGAGCAGTACTTC.

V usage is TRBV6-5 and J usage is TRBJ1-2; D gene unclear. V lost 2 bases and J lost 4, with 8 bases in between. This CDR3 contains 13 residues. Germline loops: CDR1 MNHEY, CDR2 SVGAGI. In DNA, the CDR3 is TGTGCCAGCAGTTACGAGGGCGCCTATGGCTACACCTTC. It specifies CASSYEGAYGYTF.

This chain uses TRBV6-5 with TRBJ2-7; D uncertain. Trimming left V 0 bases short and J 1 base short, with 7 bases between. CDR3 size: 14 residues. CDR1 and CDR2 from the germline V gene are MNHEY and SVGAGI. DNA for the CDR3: TGTGCCAGCAGTTACTCTTCAGAATCCTACGAGCAGTACTTC. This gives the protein CASSYSSESYEQYF.

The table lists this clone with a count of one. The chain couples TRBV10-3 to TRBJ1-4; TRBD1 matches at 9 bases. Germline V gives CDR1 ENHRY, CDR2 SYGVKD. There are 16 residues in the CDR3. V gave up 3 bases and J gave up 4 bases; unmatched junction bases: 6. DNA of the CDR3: TGTGCCATCAGTGAAACAGGGGGCGCAGATAATGAAAAACTGTTTTTT. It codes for CAISETGGADNEKLFF.

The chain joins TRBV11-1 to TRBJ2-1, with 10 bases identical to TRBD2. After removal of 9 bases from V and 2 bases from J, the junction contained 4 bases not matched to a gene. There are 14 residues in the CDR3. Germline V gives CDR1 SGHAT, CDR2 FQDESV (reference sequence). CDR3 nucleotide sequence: TGTGCCAGTGCAGCGGGAGGGCCCTACAATGAGCAGTTCTTC. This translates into CASAAGGPYNEQFF.

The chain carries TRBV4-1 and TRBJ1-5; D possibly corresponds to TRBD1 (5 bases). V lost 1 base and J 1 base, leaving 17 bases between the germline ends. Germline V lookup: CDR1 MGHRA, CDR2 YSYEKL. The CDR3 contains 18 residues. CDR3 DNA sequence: TGCGCCAGCAGCCAAGGAGCAGGGCAGGGTTGGAGCAATCAGCCCCAGCATTTT. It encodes CASSQGAGQGWSNQPQHF.

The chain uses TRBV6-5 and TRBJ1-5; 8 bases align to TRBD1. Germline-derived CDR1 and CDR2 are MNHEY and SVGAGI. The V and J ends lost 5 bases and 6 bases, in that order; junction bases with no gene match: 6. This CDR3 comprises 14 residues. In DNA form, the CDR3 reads TGTGCCAGCAGTCAGGACAGGGACCGTCAGCCCCAGCATTTT. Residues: CASSQDRDRQPQHF.

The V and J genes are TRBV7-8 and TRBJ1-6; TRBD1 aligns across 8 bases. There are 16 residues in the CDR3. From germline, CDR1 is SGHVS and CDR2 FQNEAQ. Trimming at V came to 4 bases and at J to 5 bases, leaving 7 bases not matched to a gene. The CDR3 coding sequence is TGTGCCAGCAGCTCCTCAGGGGGCCCGAATAATTCACCCCTCCACTTT. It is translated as CASSSSGGPNNSPLHF.

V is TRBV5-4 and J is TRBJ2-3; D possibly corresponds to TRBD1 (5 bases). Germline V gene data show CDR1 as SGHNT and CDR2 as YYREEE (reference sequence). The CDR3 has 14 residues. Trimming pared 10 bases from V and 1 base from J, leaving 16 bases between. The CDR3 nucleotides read TGTGCCTCACAGGCTTGGCGAGGCACAGATACGCAGTATTTT. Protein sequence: CASQAWRGTDTQYF.

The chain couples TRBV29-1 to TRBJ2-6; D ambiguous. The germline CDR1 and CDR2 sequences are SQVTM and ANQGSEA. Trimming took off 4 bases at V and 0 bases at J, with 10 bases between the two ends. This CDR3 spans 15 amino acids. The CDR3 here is CSVVLRSSGANVLTF. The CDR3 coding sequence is TGCAGCGTTGTTTTGAGGAGCTCTGGGGCCAACGTCCTGACTTTC.